This T cell receptor beta chain was observed in a study of blood T cell repertoires in COVID-19. Germline V gives CDR1 SGHAT, CDR2 FQNNGV. Between the trimmed V and J ends, which lost 1 base and 8 bases, there was a span of 12 bases. The CDR3 has 14 amino acids. Assay used: immunoSEQ multiplex PCR; TCRdb lists only in-frame clones, some missing. The sample shows around 62,000 clones, about 94% of them seen only once. The material sequenced was peripheral blood. This TCR derives from a man aged 65 to 85 with active COVID-19. The chain is built from TRBV11-2 and TRBJ2-1; tentative D call: TRBD1 (5 bases). CDR3 protein: CASSLGRVEDEQFF. The CDR3 DNA follows: TGTGCCAGCAGCTTAGGCAGGGTAGAGGATGAGCAGTTCTTC.